This passage covers 29 T cell receptor beta chains from one sample sequenced in a study of shared clonotypes between healthy human individuals. Generated by immunoSEQ multiplex PCR, the TCRdb table keeps only in-frame clones and is missing some. Here the sample spans 490,000 or so clones, about 82% being singletons. Sequenced: PBMCs. These receptor sequences come from a woman aged 40 to 55 in good health. Some clones in this sample may be carry-over from other donors' samples.

The V and J genes are TRBV29-1 and TRBJ2-3, with 12 bases identical to TRBD2. Trimming cost V 2 bases and J 6 bases; bases outside gene matches: 12. The CDR3 has 17 residues. Germline V CDR1 and CDR2: SQVTM, ANQGSEA. CDR3 nucleotide sequence: TGCAGCGTTGAAAACCCCCTAGCGGGAGGGGGGGCGGATACGCAGTATTTT. Protein: CSVENPLAGGGADTQYF.

The chain joins TRBV28 to TRBJ2-1; 9 bases are a match to TRBD2. Per the germline V gene, CDR1 is MDHEN and CDR2 is SYDVKM. The CDR3 length is 15 residues. With 6 bases clipped from V and 5 bases from J, the junction kept 8 bases outside the gene matches. CDR3 in amino acids: CASRLPLAGNNEQFF. The DNA of the CDR3 is TGTGCCAGCAGGCTCCCGCTAGCGGGGAACAATGAGCAGTTCTTC. Combining the CDR3 with reference TRBV28 and TRBJ2-1 gives the whole variable domain DVKVTQSSRYLVKRTGEKVFLECVQDMDHENMFWYRQDPGLGLRLIYFSYDVKMKEKGDIPEGYSVSREKKERFSLILESASTNQTSMYLCASRLPLAGNNEQFFGPGTRLTVL.

The rearrangement joins TRBV2 to TRBJ2-5, with D uncertain. Trimming left V 9 bases short and J 5 bases short, with 13 bases between. Germline values: CDR1 SNHLY, CDR2 FYNNEI. The CDR3 has 12 residues. The CDR3 region has the DNA TGTGCCAGTAAAGGTAGTTCGGAGACCCAGTACTTC. This codes for CASKGSSETQYF.

This clone was seen at least ten times. The rearrangement links TRBV2 to TRBJ2-3; D unclear. The CDR3 is made up of 13 amino acids. The V gene lost 7 bases and the J gene lost 2 bases, with 10 bases spanning the gap. From germline, CDR1 is SNHLY and CDR2 FYNNEI. The CDR3 here is CASTGGNTDTQYF. The CDR3 DNA follows: TGTGCCAGCACCGGCGGTAACACAGATACGCAGTATTTT.

This rearrangement joins TRBV7-3 to TRBJ2-3; D not certain. The V gene's germline CDR1 is SGHTA and CDR2 FQGTGA. V gave up 1 base and J gave up 1 base, with 6 bases separating them. This CDR3 has 14 residues. CDR3 nucleotides: TGTGCCAGCAGCTTAATCGGGCGCACAGATACGCAGTATTTT. It encodes CASSLIGRTDTQYF.

This clone was recorded once. With a far larger clone one base away, a read error is the likely cause. The chain couples TRBV11-3 to TRBJ2-2; 7 positions match TRBD2. Germline V gene lookup returns CDR1 SGHNT and CDR2 YENEEA. V shed 4 bases and J 1 base; nucleotides not matched to a gene: 9. CDR3 size: 17 residues. The CDR3 DNA reads as TGTGCCAGCAGCTCCTCAACGAGCGGGGAGAACACCGGGGAGCTGTTTTTT. As protein: CASSSSTSGENTGELFF.

This clone has just a few counts. The J gene is TRBJ2-7, the V gene TRBV4-2; D remains unclear. The V end was cut by 2 bases, the J end by 4 bases, with 15 bases between. This CDR3 contains 15 residues. The germline V gene has CDR1 LGHNA and CDR2 YNFKEQ. This chain's CDR3 is CASSQHFGKAYEQYF. Written as DNA, the CDR3 is TGTGCCAGCAGCCAACACTTTGGGAAGGCGTACGAGCAGTACTTC.

A few counts support this clone. This chain connects TRBV30 to TRBJ1-1; unclear D gene. This CDR3 region has 15 residues. Per the germline V gene, CDR1 is GTSNPN and CDR2 is SVGIG (reference sequence). V lost 0 bases to trimming and J lost 2 bases, with 13 bases between them. CDR3 sequence reads: CAWSVLPRINTEAFF. The CDR3 coding sequence is TGTGCCTGGAGTGTACTACCACGGATTAACACTGAAGCTTTCTTT.

The chain combines TRBV11-2 with TRBJ2-3; D ambiguous. Trimming removed 5 bases at V and 3 bases at J, with 15 bases between. CDR3 size: 15 residues. CDR1 and CDR2 from the germline V gene are SGHAT and FQNNGV. CDR3 residues: CASSQESTATDTQYF. CDR3 DNA: TGTGCCAGCAGCCAAGAAAGTACAGCAACAGATACGCAGTATTTT.

In this sample, this clone turned up a few times. This chain connects TRBV11-2 to TRBJ2-5; 9 bases are a match to TRBD2. Per the germline V gene, CDR1 is SGHAT and CDR2 is FQNNGV. The CDR3 is 15 amino acids. J gave up 5 bases and V 1 base, and 5 bases lay outside the gene matches. As DNA, the CDR3 is TGTGCCAGCAGCTTAGTACTAGCGGGCTATGAGACCCAGTACTTC. Its protein product is CASSLVLAGYETQYF.

The CDR3 region is CAWSVHKNTEAFF. The DNA for the CDR3 is TGTGCCTGGAGTGTACACAAGAACACTGAAGCTTTCTTT. The V gene is TRBV30, the J gene TRBJ1-1; D is ambiguous. Germline loops: CDR1 GTSNPN, CDR2 SVGIG (reference sequence). The CDR3 loop spans 13 amino acids. V was pared by 0 bases and J by 1 base, with 6 bases between.

V usage is TRBV6-5 and J usage is TRBJ1-4, with 9 bases that match TRBD1. The CDR3 runs 14 residues. V gave up 6 bases and J gave up 8 bases; unmatched junction bases: 7. Germline V gives CDR1 MNHEY, CDR2 SVGAGI. The CDR3 spells CASSWDRDREKLFF. The CDR3 DNA reads TGTGCCAGCAGCTGGGACAGGGACCGGGAAAAACTGTTTTTT.

The gene calls are TRBV7-2 and TRBJ1-2, with D maybe TRBD1 (5 bases). V was cut by 1 base and J by 7 bases, with 13 bases left in between. This CDR3 spans 14 amino acids. Per the germline V gene, CDR1 is SGHTA and CDR2 is FQGNSA. Written as DNA, the CDR3 is TGTGCCAGCAGCTTAGGACGGGGGGAGGGTGGCTACACCTTC. Translation gives CASSLGRGEGGYTF.

The chain joins TRBV28 to TRBJ2-7; 7 positions match TRBD1. This CDR3 spans 12 amino acids. The trim removed 4 bases at V and 12 bases at J, leaving 9 bases unmatched. Germline V gene sequence: CDR1 MDHEN, CDR2 SYDVKM. The CDR3 is CASSSNRDSLYF. The DNA of the CDR3 is TGTGCCAGCAGTTCTAATCGGGACAGCCTGTACTTC.

V is TRBV5-6 and J is TRBJ1-4; weak D call: TRBD1 (5 bases). The length of the CDR3 is 16 residues. The V end was cut by 0 bases, the J end by 4 bases, with 13 bases between. Germline lookup yields CDR1 SGHDT and CDR2 YYEEEE. The CDR3 region is CASSLGDGTVNEKLFF. The CDR3, as DNA: TGTGCCAGCAGCTTGGGCGACGGGACGGTTAATGAAAAACTGTTTTTT. Full variable domain (missing parts from reference TRBV5-6 and TRBJ1-4): DAGVTQSPTHLIKTRGQQVTLRCSPKSGHDTVSWYQQALGQGPQFIFQYYEEEERQRGNFPDRFSGHQFPNYSSELNVNALLLGDSALYLCASSLGDGTVNEKLFFGSGTQLSVL.

As regards this clone: A far larger clone is only one base removed, so a read error is likely. The same CDR3 arises from other DNA sequences in this sample as well. CDR3 sequence (DNA): TGTGCCTGGAGTCGCATCGGGTCCGTCGGGGCTAACGTCCTGACTTTC. Protein sequence: CAWSRIGSVGANVLTF. The J gene is TRBJ2-6, the V gene TRBV30, with D tentatively TRBD1 or TRBD2 (5 bases each). The CDR3 is 16 amino acids. The V gene's germline CDR1 is GTSNPN and CDR2 SVGIG (reference sequence).

This clone was recorded a few times. The rearrangement links TRBV28 to TRBJ2-5, with D possibly matching TRBD1 (5 bases). This CDR3 has 14 residues. V lost 4 bases, J lost 5 bases, and 14 bases lay in between. Germline assignment: CDR1 MDHEN and CDR2 SYDVKM. The CDR3 nucleotides are TGTGCCAGCAGTTCACCGGGCAGGGCGGAGACCCAGTACTTC. Amino acid sequence: CASSSPGRAETQYF.

The rearrangement uses TRBV7-9 and TRBJ1-1; no clear D. The CDR3 is 13 amino acids. The germline gives CDR1 SEHNR, CDR2 FQNEAQ (reference sequence). Trimming stripped 2 bases from V and 6 bases from J, with 10 bases between. The CDR3 is CASSLRVRSEAFF. CDR3 bases: TGTGCCAGCAGCTTAAGGGTCAGGTCTGAAGCTTTCTTT.

On this clone itself: One end of the junction varies from germline; a read error may be responsible. The chain carries TRBV7-9 and TRBJ1-2; weak D call: TRBD1 (5 bases). CDR1 is SEHNR and CDR2 is FQNEAQ in the germline V gene (reference sequence). The CDR3 length is 14 residues. CDR3 sequence reads: CACSSSDSNYGYTF. Here the CDR3 DNA reads TGTGCCTGCAGCTCTAGCGACAGTAACTATGGCTACACCTTC.

The CDR3 region has the DNA TGTGCCAGCAGTGGAGTCAGGGGGCAGGGTAACTATGGCTACACCTTC. This codes for CASSGVRGQGNYGYTF. The J gene is TRBJ1-2, the V gene TRBV11-2; TRBD1 matches 8 bases. Losses at the gene ends were 6 bases for V and 1 base for J; bases not matched to a gene: 10. Germline values: CDR1 SGHAT, CDR2 FQNNGV. CDR3 size: 16 residues.

This clone was seen only once. This CDR3 is also generated by other DNA sequences in the sample. The rearrangement uses TRBV29-1 and TRBJ2-3; 13 bases match TRBD2. V was pared by 6 bases and J by 3 bases, with 3 bases of the junction left unmatched. CDR1 is SQVTM, CDR2 ANQGSEA, per germline. The CDR3 is made up of 14 amino acids. CDR3 in DNA: TGCAGCGTCAGGACTAGCGGGAGTACAGATACGCAGTATTTT. Translating it yields CSVRTSGSTDTQYF.

V usage is TRBV6-1 and J usage is TRBJ2-7; TRBD1 might be the D (6 bases). CDR1 is MNHNS and CDR2 is SASEGT in the germline V gene. Trimming pared 6 bases from V and 4 bases from J, leaving 7 bases between. The CDR3 has 11 amino acids. CDR3 bases: TGTGCCAGCAGAAGGGGGTACGAGCAGTACTTC. Translated: CASRRGYEQYF.

Turning to this clone: The germline gene is not matched at one end of the junction; a read error may be the cause. The V gene is TRBV6-4, the J gene TRBJ2-1; 15 bases are a match to TRBD2. The CDR3 consists of 14 residues. Germline CDR1 is MRHNA and CDR2 is SNTAGT. In nucleotides, the CDR3 is TGTGCCAGCCAAGGACTAGCGGGAGGGCCTTCGCTCGTCTTC. The encoded protein is CASQGLAGGPSLVF.

The chain has TRBV9 and TRBJ2-1; 11 positions agree with TRBD2. The trim removed 2 bases at V and 5 bases at J, leaving 6 bases unmatched. The CDR3 covers 16 residues. CDR1 is SGDLS and CDR2 is YYNGEE in the germline V gene. In nucleotides, the CDR3 is TGTGCCAGCAGCGTCCGGGGACTAGCGGCGAACAATGAGCAGTTCTTC. It translates to CASSVRGLAANNEQFF.

This rearrangement joins TRBV7-2 to TRBJ2-3; D ambiguous. Trimming cost V 4 bases and J 1 base, with 12 bases left between them. The CDR3 spans 15 residues. CDR1 and CDR2 (germline): SGHTA, FQGNSA. The CDR3 region is CASSSAFGGTDTQYF. Here the CDR3 DNA reads TGTGCCAGCAGCTCTGCTTTCGGTGGCACAGATACGCAGTATTTT.

The chain links TRBV10-2 to TRBJ1-5; 8 nucleotides agree with TRBD1. This CDR3 spans 14 amino acids. Germline V lookup: CDR1 WSHSY, CDR2 SAAADI. V lost 2 bases to trimming and J lost 6 bases; unmatched junction nucleotides: 3. In nucleotides, the CDR3 is TGCGCCAGCAGTGAGCAGGGGGCGGGTCAGCCCCAGCATTTT. Amino acid sequence: CASSEQGAGQPQHF.

V and J are TRBV6-5 and TRBJ1-2; possible D gene TRBD1, 5 bases. V lost 2 bases, J lost 4 bases, and 8 bases lay in between. Germline CDR1 and CDR2: MNHEY and SVGAGI. CDR3 length equals 13 residues. Here the CDR3 reads CASSYRGGYGYTF. The CDR3 nucleotides are TGTGCCAGCAGTTACAGGGGTGGCTATGGCTACACCTTC.

This clone was seen ten or more times. At the DNA level, this CDR3 is encoded by other sequences in the same sample as well. The gene calls are TRBV10-2 and TRBJ1-5; D ambiguous. Germline lookup yields CDR1 WSHSY and CDR2 SAAADI. V was clipped by 3 bases and J by 2 bases, with 14 bases between them. CDR3 length: 16 residues. The CDR3, as DNA: TGCGCCAGCAGTGACCTAACCCGGAGGGGCAATCAGCCCCAGCATTTT. Translation: CASSDLTRRGNQPQHF.

The chain employs TRBV29-1 and TRBJ1-2; TRBD1 might be the D (6 bases). The CDR3 spans 14 residues. CDR1 is SQVTM, CDR2 ANQGSEA, per germline. V lost 4 bases and J 8 bases, leaving 20 bases between the germline ends. CDR3 bases: TGCAGCGTTGGACAGGCAACTGGGGTTCGGGGCTACACCTTC. Amino acids: CSVGQATGVRGYTF.